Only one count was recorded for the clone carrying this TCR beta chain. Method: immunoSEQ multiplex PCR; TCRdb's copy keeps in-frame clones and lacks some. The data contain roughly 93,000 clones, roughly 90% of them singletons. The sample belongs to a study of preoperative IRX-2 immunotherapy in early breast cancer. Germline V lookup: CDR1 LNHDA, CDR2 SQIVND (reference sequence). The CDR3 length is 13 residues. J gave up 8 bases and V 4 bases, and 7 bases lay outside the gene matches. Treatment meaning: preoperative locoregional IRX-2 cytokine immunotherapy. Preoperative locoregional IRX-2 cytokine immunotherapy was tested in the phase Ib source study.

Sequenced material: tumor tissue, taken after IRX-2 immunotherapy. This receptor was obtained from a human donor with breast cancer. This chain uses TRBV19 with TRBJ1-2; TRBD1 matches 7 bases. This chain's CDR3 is CASSNRGFEGYTF. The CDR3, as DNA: TGTGCCAGTAGTAACAGGGGATTTGAAGGCTACACCTTC.